This T cell receptor beta chain came from a study of graft-versus-host responses after intestinal transplantation. For the study at large: Recipients underwent multivisceral, liver-intestinal, or isolated intestinal transplants. Among the recipients, all got anti-thymocyte globulin induction and then tacrolimus and steroids for 3 to 4 years.

Concerning this clone itself: Its antigen is unidentified.

Study findings and constraints: Early post-transplant HvG declines were associated with peak circulating GvH clone levels. Recipient marrow harbored GvH clones, some of which surfaced first in ileum or blood.

V dropped 3 bases and J dropped 7 bases, with 9 bases sitting between them. The CDR3 is 13 amino acids. Germline V lookup: CDR1 MNHNS, CDR2 SASEGT. Clones were sequenced by immunoSEQ multiplex PCR, and TCRdb holds only the in-frame ones, with some missing. There are approximately 71,000 clones in the sample; 89% occur only once, and 2% to 3% lies in the top ten. The sequencing used unstimulated CD8+ T cells sorted from spleen or lymph node cells, collected before intestinal transplant. The V and J genes are TRBV6-1 and TRBJ2-2; D ambiguous. This sequence originates from a human donor who received an intestinal transplant. CDR3 sequence: CASSESVGGELFF. The CDR3 coding sequence is TGTGCCAGCAGTGAGAGTGTTGGCGGGGAGCTGTTTTTT.